The 6 T cell receptor beta chains given below trace back to one sample, sequenced in a study of CD8 T cells in ankylosing spondylitis (TCRdb year 2017). Library preparation employed 5' RACE. This sample was sequenced with an Illumina HiSeq 2500. The raw public data were reprocessed by TCRdb itself: fastp quality trimming at Q25, MiXCR clonotype calling, in-frame beta chains only. Each CDR3 protein gets just one entry, which takes the most common genes and DNA from the rows behind it. The sample records 200,000 to 300,000 distinct CDR3 sequences, about 10% of which are singletons. The ten largest make up about 3% of the sample. Sequencing was done on a sample of blood, either unsorted or a sorted T cell fraction (not recorded which). The source is a male donor with ankylosing spondylitis or in good health (not recorded which).

In this sample, this clonotype turned up many times. The V gene is TRBV20-1, the J gene TRBJ1-2, with D unclear. The length of the CDR3 is 14 residues. From germline, CDR1 is DFQATT and CDR2 SNEGSKA (reference sequence). Trimming shortened V by 0 bases and J by 4 bases, and 12 bases separated the two germline ends. The DNA for the CDR3 is TGCAGTGCTAGAGATGGAAGCACCACCTATGGCTACACCTTC. The encoded protein is CSARDGSTTYGYTF.

This clonotype showed up many times. The V call is TRBV29-1, the J call TRBJ1-1; TRBD1 is a possible D gene (5 bases). Germline lookup yields CDR1 SQVTM and CDR2 ANQGSEA. V was pared by 4 bases and J by 8 bases, with 8 bases between. The CDR3 extends over 10 amino acids. The CDR3 nucleotides are TGCAGCGTTGGGGGCAGAGAAGCTTTCTTT. As protein: CSVGGREAFF.

The sample holds many counts of this clonotype. The chain has TRBV19 and TRBJ1-1; weak D call: TRBD1 (6 bases). The germline CDR1 and CDR2 sequences are LNHDA and SQIVND (reference sequence). This CDR3 region has 12 residues. The ends were cut back, 7 bases at V and 4 bases at J, with 10 bases in the middle. CDR3 in DNA: TGTGCCAGTAAAAGGGGGGTCACTGAAGCTTTCTTT. Amino acids: CASKRGVTEAFF. Combining the CDR3 with reference TRBV19 and TRBJ1-1 gives the whole variable domain DGGITQSPKYLFRKEGQNVTLSCEQNLNHDAMYWYRQDPGQGLRLIYYSQIVNDFQKGDIAEGYSVSREKKESFPLTVTSAQKNPTAFYLCASKRGVTEAFFGQGTRLTVV.

This clonotype was seen at least ten times. The genes are TRBV20-1 and TRBJ2-1; D unclear. Per germline, CDR1 DFQATT and CDR2 SNEGSKA (reference sequence). The CDR3 contains 14 residues. V was trimmed by 6 bases and J by 0 bases, leaving 12 bases between them. DNA of the CDR3: TGCAGTGCCCCGACAAGGGACTCCTACAATGAGCAGTTCTTC. Its translation is CSAPTRDSYNEQFF.

A few counts support this clonotype. The chain carries TRBV20-1 and TRBJ1-2; no clear D. Germline CDR1 and CDR2: DFQATT and SNEGSKA (reference sequence). The V end lost 0 bases, the J end lost 2 bases, and 7 bases lay between the germline ends. This CDR3 comprises 13 residues. In DNA, the CDR3 is TGCAGTGCTAGAGAAGGTGGGAACTATGGCTACACCTTC. Its protein is CSAREGGNYGYTF.

This clonotype was seen ten or more times. The chain uses TRBV2 and TRBJ1-6, with a possible D match to TRBD1 (6 bases). CDR1 SNHLY and CDR2 FYNNEI come from the germline V gene. Trimming pared 7 bases from V and 5 bases from J, leaving 9 bases between. The CDR3 is 13 amino acids. The CDR3 sequence: CASTGQHNSPLHF. DNA of the CDR3: TGTGCCAGCACCGGACAGCATAATTCACCCCTCCACTTT.